This T cell receptor beta chain was recovered during a study of blood T cell repertoires in COVID-19. Per the study methods: Nucleated cell number was recorded as an estimate derived from reference gene primer amplification. The table came from immunoSEQ multiplex PCR; TCRdb's copy has only in-frame clones and leaves some out. Clone size and V and J calls were adopted from that table, with D and trimming inferred from the DNA. Here the sample spans around 70,000 clones, over 75% being singletons. The trim removed 7 bases at V and 2 bases at J, leaving 5 bases unmatched. There are 13 residues in the CDR3. Germline values: CDR1 MDHEN, CDR2 SYDVKM.

The J gene is TRBJ2-7, the V gene TRBV28, with 7 bases identical to TRBD1. The material sequenced was peripheral blood. This TCR was sampled from a human donor in a cohort sampled during active COVID-19. CDR3 residues: CASMRDSPYEQYF. The CDR3, as DNA: TGTGCCAGCATGAGGGACAGTCCCTACGAGCAGTACTTC. Drawing the rest from reference TRBV28 and TRBJ2-7, the complete variable domain is DVKVTQSSRYLVKRTGEKVFLECVQDMDHENMFWYRQDPGLGLRLIYFSYDVKMKEKGDIPEGYSVSREKKERFSLILESASTNQTSMYLCASMRDSPYEQYFGPGTRLTVT.